The rows below give T cell receptor beta chains drawn from one sample of a study of CD8 T cells in ankylosing spondylitis. TCRdb redid the calling of the 5' RACE reads with MiXCR, one entry per CDR3 protein. The sample consists of around 250,000 distinct CDR3 sequences, roughly a tenth of them appearing once. The sequenced sample consisted of blood, either unsorted or a sorted T cell fraction (not recorded which). The receptors were gathered from a male donor with ankylosing spondylitis or in good health (not recorded which). Both conserved end residues are part of each CDR3. D genes are given only for firm matches. Rows may omit the clone size; those that give it use once, few, many or a size class.

D: TRBD2; size: many; J: TRBJ2-1; V: TRBV6-4; CDR3: CASSASLAVINEQFF; DNA: TGTGCCAGCAGTGCCTCACTAGCGGTGATCAATGAGCAGTTCTTC
D: .; size: few; J: TRBJ2-5; V: TRBV5-1; CDR3: CASTYTASVQETQYF; DNA: TGCGCCAGCACCTACACCGCTAGCGTCCAAGAGACCCAGTACTTC
D: TRBD1; size: many; J: TRBJ1-1; V: TRBV9; CDR3: CASSAGQINTEAFF; DNA: TGTGCCAGCAGCGCGGGACAGATAAACACTGAAGCTTTCTTT
D: TRBD1; size: many; J: TRBJ2-3; V: TRBV20-1; CDR3: CSARVPGTGFLDTQYF; DNA: TGCAGTGCTAGAGTTCCAGGGACAGGGTTTTTAGATACGCAGTATTTT
D: .; size: few; J: TRBJ2-1; V: TRBV2; CDR3: CASRQRAQGYNEQFF; DNA: TGTGCCAGCAGGCAGCGGGCCCAGGGGTACAATGAGCAGTTCTTC
D: TRBD1; size: .; J: TRBJ1-2; V: TRBV5-8; CDR3: CASSLSRTGANGYTF; DNA: TGTGCCAGCAGCTTATCCCGGACAGGGGCCAATGGCTACACCTTC
D: .; size: .; J: TRBJ1-4; V: TRBV12-2; CDR3: CASRLVGSPTNEKLFF; DNA: TGTGCAAGTCGCTTAGTTGGATCTCCAACTAATGAAAAACTGTTTTTT
D: TRBD2; size: many; J: TRBJ2-2; V: TRBV20-1; CDR3: CSARDWASGAPGELFF; DNA: TGCAGTGCTAGAGATTGGGCTAGCGGGGCCCCCGGGGAGCTGTTTTTT
D: TRBD2; size: .; J: TRBJ2-1; V: TRBV7-6; CDR3: CASRQTSGEYNEQFF; DNA: TGTGCCAGCAGACAAACTAGCGGGGAGTACAATGAGCAGTTCTTC
D: .; size: many; J: TRBJ2-7; V: TRBV6-1; CDR3: CASSEASYEQYF; DNA: TGTGCCAGCAGTGAGGCCAGCTACGAGCAGTACTTC
D: .; size: many; J: TRBJ2-1; V: TRBV14; CDR3: CASSQGNEQFF; DNA: TGTGCCAGCAGCCAAGGTAATGAGCAGTTCTTC
D: .; size: many; J: TRBJ2-2; V: TRBV5-1; CDR3: CASSPRDTLTGELFF; DNA: TGCGCCAGCAGCCCCCGGGACACACTCACCGGGGAGCTGTTTTTT
D: .; size: many; J: TRBJ2-7; V: TRBV5-1; CDR3: CASSPGFGATYYEQYF; DNA: TGCGCCAGCAGCCCGGGTTTCGGGGCCACCTACTACGAGCAGTACTTC
D: .; size: .; J: TRBJ2-2; V: TRBV7-6; CDR3: CASSLDRDPNTGELFF; DNA: TGTGCCAGCAGCTTAGACCGGGACCCCAACACCGGGGAGCTGTTTTTT
D: TRBD2; size: many; J: TRBJ2-7; V: TRBV20-1; CDR3: CSAFSTSGRFSYEQYF; DNA: TGCAGTGCTTTTTCGACTAGCGGGCGCTTCTCCTACGAGCAGTACTTC
D: TRBD1; size: .; J: TRBJ2-7; V: TRBV7-9; CDR3: CASSLAGQLFCGQYF; DNA: TGTGCCAGCAGCTTAGCGGGACAGCTATTCTGCGGGCAGTACTTC
D: .; size: few; J: TRBJ1-1; V: TRBV7-9; CDR3: CASSFSSEAFF; DNA: TGTGCCAGCAGCTTTAGCTCTGAAGCTTTCTTT
D: TRBD2; size: .; J: TRBJ2-1; V: TRBV6-1; CDR3: CASSEDSGGSYNEQFF; DNA: TGTGCCAGCAGTGAAGATAGCGGGGGCTCCTACAATGAGCAGTTCTTC
D: .; size: many; J: TRBJ2-1; V: TRBV7-2; CDR3: CASSLIPFNEQFF; DNA: TGTGCCAGCAGCTTAATTCCATTCAATGAGCAGTTCTTC
D: .; size: many; J: TRBJ2-3; V: TRBV29-1; CDR3: CSVEDWASPNRNTDTQYF; DNA: TGCAGCGTTGAAGATTGGGCTAGCCCGAACCGAAACACAGATACGCAGTATTTT
D: TRBD1; size: many; J: TRBJ1-1; V: TRBV6-5; CDR3: CASSRTGLEAFF; DNA: TGTGCCAGCAGCAGGACAGGGCTTGAAGCTTTCTTT
D: .; size: few; J: TRBJ2-5; V: TRBV7-9; CDR3: CASSSSGSTETQYF; DNA: TGTGCCAGCAGCTCCTCAGGGAGTACGGAGACCCAGTACTTC
D: .; size: .; J: TRBJ1-1; V: TRBV5-8; CDR3: CASSWVRGTEAFF; DNA: TGTGCCAGCAGCTGGGTACGGGGGACTGAAGCTTTCTTT
D: .; size: many; J: TRBJ1-2; V: TRBV12-3/TRBV12-4; CDR3: CASTPTGNYGYTF; DNA: TGTGCCAGCACGCCCACAGGGAACTATGGCTACACCTTC
D: .; size: many; J: TRBJ2-3; V: TRBV6-1; CDR3: CAVFASGTDTQYF; DNA: TGTGCCGTTTTTGCTAGCGGCACAGATACGCAGTATTTT
D: .; size: many; J: TRBJ2-7; V: TRBV6-2/TRBV6-3; CDR3: CASRTGYEQYF; DNA: TGTGCCAGCAGAACAGGGTACGAGCAGTACTTC
D: TRBD2; size: .; J: TRBJ2-7; V: TRBV12-3/TRBV12-4; CDR3: CASSFAGESGSEQYF; DNA: TGTGCCAGCAGTTTTGCGGGAGAGTCGGGCAGCGAGCAGTACTTC
D: .; size: .; J: TRBJ2-1; V: TRBV7-9; CDR3: CASSLGVGSEQFF; DNA: TGTGCCAGCAGCTTAGGAGTAGGCAGTGAGCAGTTCTTC
D: TRBD2; size: .; J: TRBJ2-1; V: TRBV10-3; CDR3: CAIALGLAGGPRLNEQFF; DNA: TGTGCCATCGCACTTGGACTAGCGGGAGGGCCACGTTTGAATGAGCAGTTCTTC
D: .; size: .; J: TRBJ2-1; V: TRBV3-1; CDR3: CASSQALGVLNEQFF; DNA: TGTGCCAGCAGCCAAGCCCTAGGAGTTCTCAATGAGCAGTTCTTC
D: TRBD2; size: few; J: TRBJ2-3; V: TRBV7-8; CDR3: CASSLLLAGSTDTQYF; DNA: TGTGCCAGCAGCTTATTACTAGCGGGGAGCACAGATACGCAGTATTTT
D: TRBD1; size: .; J: TRBJ2-2; V: TRBV5-1; CDR3: CASSYGTANTGELFF; DNA: TGCGCCAGCAGCTATGGGACAGCGAACACCGGGGAGCTGTTTTTT
D: .; size: many; J: TRBJ2-1; V: TRBV24-1; CDR3: CATSDLYGVREQFF; DNA: TGTGCCACCAGTGATTTGTACGGTGTTCGTGAGCAGTTCTTC
D: .; size: few; J: TRBJ2-1; V: TRBV5-5; CDR3: CASSGLGRAREQFF; DNA: TGTGCCAGCAGCGGGTTGGGAAGGGCAAGAGAGCAGTTCTTC
D: .; size: .; J: TRBJ2-2; V: TRBV18; CDR3: CASSPQEHANTGELFF; DNA: TGTGCCAGCTCACCCCAGGAGCACGCGAACACCGGGGAGCTGTTTTTT
D: .; size: many; J: TRBJ2-1; V: TRBV5-1; CDR3: CASSLEQGLRGNEQFF; DNA: TGCGCCAGCAGCTTGGAACAGGGCTTGAGGGGCAATGAGCAGTTCTTC
D: TRBD2; size: few; J: TRBJ2-3; V: TRBV27; CDR3: CASSSSGSLSDTQYF; DNA: TGTGCCAGCAGTTCTAGCGGGAGCTTATCAGATACGCAGTATTTT
D: .; size: many; J: TRBJ2-1; V: TRBV10-3; CDR3: CATTPPGNEQFF; DNA: TGTGCCACCACGCCCCCGGGCAATGAGCAGTTCTTC
D: .; size: many; J: TRBJ2-1; V: TRBV5-4; CDR3: CASSFWPKQGGEQFF; DNA: TGTGCCAGCAGCTTTTGGCCTAAGCAAGGGGGTGAGCAGTTCTTC
D: .; size: few; J: TRBJ2-4; V: TRBV29-1; CDR3: CSVELANIQYF; DNA: TGCAGCGTTGAACTAGCAAACATTCAGTACTTC